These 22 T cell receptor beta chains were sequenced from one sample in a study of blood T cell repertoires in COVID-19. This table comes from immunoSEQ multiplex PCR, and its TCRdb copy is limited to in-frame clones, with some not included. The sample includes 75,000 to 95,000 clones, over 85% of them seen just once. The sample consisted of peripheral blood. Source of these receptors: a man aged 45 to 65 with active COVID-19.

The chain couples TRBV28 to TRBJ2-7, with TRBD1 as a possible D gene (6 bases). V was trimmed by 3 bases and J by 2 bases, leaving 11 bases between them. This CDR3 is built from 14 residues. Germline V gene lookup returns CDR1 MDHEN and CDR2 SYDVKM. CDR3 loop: CASSLPQGTYEQYF. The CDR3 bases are TGTGCCAGCAGTTTGCCCCAGGGGACCTACGAGCAGTACTTC.

CDR3 loop: CASSPRQAGLRYTF. The CDR3 region has the DNA TGTGCCAGCTCACCAAGGCAGGCAGGTCTCCGGTACACCTTC. The chain recombines TRBV18 with TRBJ1-2; D remains unclear. This CDR3 is 14 amino acids long. V shed 2 bases and J shed 11 bases, with 18 bases lying between them. Germline CDR1 is KGHSH and CDR2 is LQKENI.

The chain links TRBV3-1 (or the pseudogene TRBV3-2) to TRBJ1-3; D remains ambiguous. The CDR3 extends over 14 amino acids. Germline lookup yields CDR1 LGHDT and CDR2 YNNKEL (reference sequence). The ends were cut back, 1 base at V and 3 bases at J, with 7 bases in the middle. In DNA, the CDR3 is TGTGCCAGCAGCCAAGGAGGGCATGGAAACACCATATATTTT. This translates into CASSQGGHGNTIYF.

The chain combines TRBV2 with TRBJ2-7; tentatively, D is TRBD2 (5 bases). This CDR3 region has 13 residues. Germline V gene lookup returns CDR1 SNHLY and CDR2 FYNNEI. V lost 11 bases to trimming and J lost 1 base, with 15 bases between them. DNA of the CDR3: TGTGCCTCCATCCCTAGAGGGTCCTACGAGCAGTACTTC. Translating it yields CASIPRGSYEQYF.

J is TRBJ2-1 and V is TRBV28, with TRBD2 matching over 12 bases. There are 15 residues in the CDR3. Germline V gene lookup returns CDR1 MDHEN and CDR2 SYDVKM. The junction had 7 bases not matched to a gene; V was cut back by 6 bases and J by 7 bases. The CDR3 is CASRLTSGRMNEQFF. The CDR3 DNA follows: TGTGCCAGCAGACTGACTAGCGGGAGAATGAATGAGCAGTTCTTC.

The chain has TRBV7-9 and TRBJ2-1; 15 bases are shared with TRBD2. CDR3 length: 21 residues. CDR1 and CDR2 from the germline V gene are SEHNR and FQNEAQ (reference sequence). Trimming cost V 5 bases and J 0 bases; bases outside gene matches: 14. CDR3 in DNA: TGTGCCAGCAGCCGGGGATTGGGACTAGCGGGGGGTGTTAACTCCTACAATGAGCAGTTCTTC. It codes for CASSRGLGLAGGVNSYNEQFF.

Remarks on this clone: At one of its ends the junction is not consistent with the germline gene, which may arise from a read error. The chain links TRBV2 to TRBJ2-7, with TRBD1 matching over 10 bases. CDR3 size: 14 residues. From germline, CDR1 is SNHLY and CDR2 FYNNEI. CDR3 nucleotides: TGTGCCAGCAGCCAGTCTCAGACTCCGGGACAGGGGTCCTTC. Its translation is CASSQSQTPGQGSF.

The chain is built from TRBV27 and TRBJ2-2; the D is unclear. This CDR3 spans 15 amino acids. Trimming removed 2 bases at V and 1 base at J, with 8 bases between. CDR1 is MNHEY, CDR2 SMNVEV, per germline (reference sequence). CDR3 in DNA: TGTGCCAGCAGTTTAGAATATAGGAACACCGGGGAGCTGTTTTTT. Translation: CASSLEYRNTGELFF.

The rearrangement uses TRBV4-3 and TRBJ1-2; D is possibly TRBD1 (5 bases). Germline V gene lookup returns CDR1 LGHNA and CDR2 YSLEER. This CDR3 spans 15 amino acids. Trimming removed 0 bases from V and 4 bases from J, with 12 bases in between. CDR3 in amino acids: CASSQDVRGGYGYTF. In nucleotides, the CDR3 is TGCGCCAGCAGCCAAGATGTGCGGGGGGGCTATGGCTACACCTTC.

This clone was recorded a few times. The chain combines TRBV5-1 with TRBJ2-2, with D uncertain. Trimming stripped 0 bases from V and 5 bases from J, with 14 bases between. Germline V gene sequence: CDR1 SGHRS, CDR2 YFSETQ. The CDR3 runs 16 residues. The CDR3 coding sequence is TGCGCCAGCAGCTTGGATTCAACCAGATTAACCGGGGAGCTGTTTTTT. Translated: CASSLDSTRLTGELFF.

CDR3 in amino acids: CASSFGGGTGANVLTF. CDR3 nucleotide sequence: TGTGCCAGCAGTTTTGGGGGAGGGACCGGGGCCAACGTCCTGACTTTC. The rearrangement links TRBV28 to TRBJ2-6; TRBD2 agrees at 7 bases. Losses at the gene ends were 3 bases for V and 4 bases for J; bases not matched to a gene: 6. This CDR3 has 16 residues. The germline gives CDR1 MDHEN, CDR2 SYDVKM.

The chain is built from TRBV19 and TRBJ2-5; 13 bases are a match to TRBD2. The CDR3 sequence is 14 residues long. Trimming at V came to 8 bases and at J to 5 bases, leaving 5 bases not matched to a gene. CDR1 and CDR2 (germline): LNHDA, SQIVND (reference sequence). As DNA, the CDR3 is TGTGCCAGTGGGACTAGCGGGGAGGTGGAGACCCAGTACTTC. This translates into CASGTSGEVETQYF.

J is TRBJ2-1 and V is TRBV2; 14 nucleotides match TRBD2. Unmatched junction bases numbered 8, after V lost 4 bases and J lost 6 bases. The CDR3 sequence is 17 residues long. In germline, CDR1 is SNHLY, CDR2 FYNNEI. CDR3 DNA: TGTGCCAGCAGTGGACTAGCGGGAGGGCCGGGGAGCAATGAGCAGTTCTTC. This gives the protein CASSGLAGGPGSNEQFF.

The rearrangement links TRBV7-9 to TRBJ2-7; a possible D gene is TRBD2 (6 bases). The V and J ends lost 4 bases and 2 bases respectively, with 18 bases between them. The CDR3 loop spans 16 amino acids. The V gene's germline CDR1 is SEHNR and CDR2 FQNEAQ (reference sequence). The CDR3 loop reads CASSSLSSGPPYEQYF. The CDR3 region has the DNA TGTGCCAGCAGCTCTCTGAGTAGCGGCCCTCCCTACGAGCAGTACTTC.

The CDR3 nucleotides are TGTGCCAGTAGTATAGATGCTAGCGGGGGACGGTACTTC. Translating gives CASSIDASGGRYF. The chain is built from TRBV19 and TRBJ2-4; 10 bases agree with TRBD2. The J segment lost 15 bases and the V segment lost 0 bases, leaving 5 bases of the junction unmatched. The germline gives CDR1 LNHDA, CDR2 SQIVND (reference sequence). CDR3 length: 13 residues.

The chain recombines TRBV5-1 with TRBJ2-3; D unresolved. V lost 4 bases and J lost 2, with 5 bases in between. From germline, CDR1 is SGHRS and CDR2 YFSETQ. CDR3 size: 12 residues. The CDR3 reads CASSPFTDTQYF. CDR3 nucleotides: TGCGCCAGCAGCCCTTTCACAGATACGCAGTATTTT.

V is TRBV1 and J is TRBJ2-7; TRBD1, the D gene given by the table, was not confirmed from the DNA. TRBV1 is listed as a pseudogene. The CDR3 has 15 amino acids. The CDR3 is CTSSQYSRGIHEQYF. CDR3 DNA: TGCACCAGCAGCCAATATTCCAGGGGTATTCACGAGCAGTACTTC.

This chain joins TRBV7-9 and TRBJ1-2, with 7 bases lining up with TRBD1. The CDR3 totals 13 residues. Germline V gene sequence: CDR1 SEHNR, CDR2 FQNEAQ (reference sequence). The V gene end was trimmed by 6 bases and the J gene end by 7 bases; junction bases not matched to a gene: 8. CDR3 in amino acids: CASRTGLGGGYTF. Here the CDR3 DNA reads TGTGCCAGCAGGACAGGGCTAGGGGGTGGCTACACCTTC.

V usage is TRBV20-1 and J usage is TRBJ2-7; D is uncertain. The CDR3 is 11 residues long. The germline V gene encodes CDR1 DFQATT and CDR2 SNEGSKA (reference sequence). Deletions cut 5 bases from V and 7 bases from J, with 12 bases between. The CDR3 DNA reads TGCAGTGCTTCTTCGTTCGGGGAGCAGTACTTC. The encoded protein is CSASSFGEQYF.

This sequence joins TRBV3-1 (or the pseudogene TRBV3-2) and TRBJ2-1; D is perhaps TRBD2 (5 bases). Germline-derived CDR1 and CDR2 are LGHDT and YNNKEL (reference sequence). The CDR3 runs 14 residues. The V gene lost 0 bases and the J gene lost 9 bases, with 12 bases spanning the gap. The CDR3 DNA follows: TGTGCCAGCAGCCAAGAGGCTAGCTACGGTGAGCAGTTCTTC. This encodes CASSQEASYGEQFF.

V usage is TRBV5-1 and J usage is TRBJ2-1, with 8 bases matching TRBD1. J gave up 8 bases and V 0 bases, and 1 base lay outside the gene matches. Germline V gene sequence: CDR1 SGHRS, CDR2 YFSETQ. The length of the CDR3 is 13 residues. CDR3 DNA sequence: TGCGCCAGCAGCTTGGCAGGGGGCTATGAGCAGTTCTTC. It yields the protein CASSLAGGYEQFF.

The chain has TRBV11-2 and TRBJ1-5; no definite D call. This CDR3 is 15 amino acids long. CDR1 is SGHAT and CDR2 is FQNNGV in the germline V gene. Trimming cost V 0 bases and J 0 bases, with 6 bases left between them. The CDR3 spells CASSLDSYSNQPQHF. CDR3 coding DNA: TGTGCCAGCAGCTTAGACAGTTATAGCAATCAGCCCCAGCATTTT.